This TCR beta chain was identified in a study of shared clonotypes between healthy human individuals. Terminally differentiated effector memory CD45RA+ cells were left out of the naive CD8 fraction, which was CD45RO-negative and positively selected for CCR7. Looked up from germline, CDR1 is MDHEN and CDR2 is SYDVKM. The ends lost 6 bases at V and 2 bases at J; junction bases unmatched: 6. This CDR3 has 16 amino acids. TCRdb keeps only in-frame clones here, not all; method: immunoSEQ multiplex PCR. Among about 600,000 clones listed, around 95% were seen once. The receptor was isolated from a woman between 25 and 40 years old in good health. Sequencing was performed on naive CD8+ T cells sorted from blood. The V and J genes are TRBV28 and TRBJ2-2; 10 nucleotides agree with TRBD1. The CDR3 nucleotides are TGTGCCAGCAGCCTTTGGACAGGGGGAAACACCGGGGAGCTGTTTTTT. Its protein product is CASSLWTGGNTGELFF.